The present entry profiles one T cell receptor beta chain with its context. This clonotype was recorded a few times. The antigen it recognizes is unknown. The record has no base qualities; no much larger clone is one base away. Systemically healthy Caucasian individuals from Russia, some 40 in total and aged about 6 to 95 years, were included as donors. Roughly 9 milliliters of peripheral blood were drawn from each donor into EDTA-treated Vacutainer tubes. PBMCs were isolated by Ficoll-Paque density-gradient centrifugation, with at least 6 million obtained per sample. Total RNA, at least 6 micrograms per sample, was extracted from PBMCs with Trizol reagent. For every donor, an aliquot of PBMCs went through flow cytometry to measure the percentages of naive CD45RAhigh/CD27high T cells. The library was built by means of 5' RACE. Sequencer: Illumina HiSeq 2500. A second PCR of about 6 to 12 cycles was run with a J-beta primer mix and a sample-barcoded 5' primer. A unique molecular identifier was introduced onto each TCR beta cDNA molecule by a template-switch 5' adaptor carrying 12 random nucleotides. Each sample yielded at least 2.5 million CDR3-containing paired-end reads. First-strand cDNA synthesis was performed from all RNA using the Mint cDNA synthesis kit, with priming by a TRBC-specific oligonucleotide. Following uracil-DNA glycosylase treatment, all cDNA underwent a first 18-cycle PCR with the universal primers M1SS and BC2_uni_R. Per the original workflow: For normalization, 1 million high-quality reads, each with a distinct molecular identifier, were randomly selected from each sample. Instead of being binned into consensus sequences, reads with shared molecular identifiers were discarded. MiTCR, with a Q25 quality threshold and the strictest error-elimination algorithm, was used for CDR3 identification, clonotype clustering and error correction. A nonparametric unseen species model using Euler transformation provided a lower-bound estimate of total TCR beta diversity. TCRdb redid the processing of the public reads, applying fastp at Q25 and MiXCR, and retained in-frame beta chains. For every CDR3 protein sequence, its rows merge into one entry that carries the most common genes and DNA. TCRdb's processing, not the authors', yielded these V and J calls. The sample includes some 1.5 million distinct CDR3 sequences, with approximately 30% observed a single time. Of the sample, more than 6% falls within the top ten clones.

These data originate in a study of blood T cells in healthy people across ages (dated by TCRdb to 2013 to 2016). As for the study more broadly: In model experiments, template switching captured roughly one uniquely barcoded TCR beta cDNA molecule for every two T cells. Using the same blood draw, the study looked at two additional independent replicas of 1 million unique cDNA reads for two donors, one aged 18 to 30 and the other aged 80 or older. The study measured age-related changes in TCR beta repertoire diversity using deep sequencing normalized with unique cDNA molecular identifiers. To avoid experimental bias, donors of different ages were distributed randomly across sequencing lanes. Four age groups were formed from the donors: young (average approximately 17 years), middle-aged (roughly 38), aged (more than 55) and long-lived (more than 75).

The CDR3 contains 14 residues, cysteine and phenylalanine counted. CDR3 DNA only is kept here, 42 bases in frame from base 1. What the authors observed across the whole study: Because the CMV infection status of the donors was unknown, age-related changes in expanded clonotypes may potentially have been confounded. A strong correlation was found between observed TCR beta diversity and the percentage of naive T cells measured by flow cytometry. Observed TCR beta diversity per million T cells fell roughly linearly with age, and a significant reduction was already apparent by age around 40. Estimates of total diversity based on one million sequenced T cells were considered lower bounds and underestimates. The long-lived group showed more naive CD4+ T cells, fewer expanded clones and increased TCR diversity than the aged group, suggesting age selection. Because profiling used bulk unsorted PBMCs, naive and antigen-experienced compartments could not be compared conclusively.

Sequenced input: blood. The rearranged segments are TRBV21-1 and TRBJ2-1; the D call of TRBD2 is as the table states it, not checked on the DNA. TRBV21-1 is a listed pseudogene. The receptor's source is a woman in her thirties in good health. The sequenced DNA is TGTGCCAGGGCTAGCGGCCTCTCCTACAATGAGCAGTTCTTC. This codes for CARASGLSYNEQFF.